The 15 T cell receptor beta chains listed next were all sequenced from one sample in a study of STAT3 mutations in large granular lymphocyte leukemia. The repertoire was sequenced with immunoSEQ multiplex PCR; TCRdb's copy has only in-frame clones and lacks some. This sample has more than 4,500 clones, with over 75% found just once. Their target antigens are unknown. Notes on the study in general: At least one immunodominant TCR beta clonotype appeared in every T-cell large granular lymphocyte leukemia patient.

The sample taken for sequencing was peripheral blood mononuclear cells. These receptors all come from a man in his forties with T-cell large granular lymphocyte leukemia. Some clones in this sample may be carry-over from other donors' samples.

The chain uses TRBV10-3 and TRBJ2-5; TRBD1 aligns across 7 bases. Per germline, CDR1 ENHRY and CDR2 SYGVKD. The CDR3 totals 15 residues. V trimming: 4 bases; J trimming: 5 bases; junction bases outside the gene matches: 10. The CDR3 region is CAISGIGGESETQYF. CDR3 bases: TGTGCCATCAGTGGGATAGGGGGCGAGTCGGAGACCCAGTACTTC.

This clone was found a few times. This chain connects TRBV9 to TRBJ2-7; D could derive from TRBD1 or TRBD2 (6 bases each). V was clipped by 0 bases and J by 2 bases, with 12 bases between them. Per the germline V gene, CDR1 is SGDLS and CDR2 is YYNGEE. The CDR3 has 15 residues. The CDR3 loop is CASSVDDRRAYEQYF. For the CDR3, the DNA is TGTGCCAGCAGCGTAGATGACAGGAGGGCCTACGAGCAGTACTTC. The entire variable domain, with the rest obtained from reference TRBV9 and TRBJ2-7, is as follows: DSGVTQTPKHLITATGQRVTLRCSPRSGDLSVYWYQQSLDQGLQFLIQYYNGEERAKGNILERFSAQQFPDLHSELNLSSLELGDSALYFCASSVDDRRAYEQYFGPGTRLTVT.

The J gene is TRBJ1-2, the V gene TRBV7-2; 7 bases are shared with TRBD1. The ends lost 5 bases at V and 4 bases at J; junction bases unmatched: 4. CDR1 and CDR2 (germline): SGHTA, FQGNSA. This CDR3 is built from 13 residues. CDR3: CASSLRGPYGYTF. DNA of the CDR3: TGTGCCAGCAGCCTGAGGGGGCCCTATGGCTACACCTTC.

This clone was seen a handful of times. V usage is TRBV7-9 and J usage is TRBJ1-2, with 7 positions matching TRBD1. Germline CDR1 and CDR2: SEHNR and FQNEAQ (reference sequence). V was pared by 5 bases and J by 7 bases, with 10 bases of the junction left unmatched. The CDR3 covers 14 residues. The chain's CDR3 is CASSVTGLLFGYTF. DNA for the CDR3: TGTGCCAGCAGCGTGACAGGGCTCTTGTTTGGCTACACCTTC.

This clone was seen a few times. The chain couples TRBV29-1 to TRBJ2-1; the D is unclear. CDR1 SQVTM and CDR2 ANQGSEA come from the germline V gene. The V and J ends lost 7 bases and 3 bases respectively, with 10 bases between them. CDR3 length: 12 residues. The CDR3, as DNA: TGCAGCGGTGTCGAGAGCTACAATGAGCAGTTCTTC. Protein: CSGVESYNEQFF.

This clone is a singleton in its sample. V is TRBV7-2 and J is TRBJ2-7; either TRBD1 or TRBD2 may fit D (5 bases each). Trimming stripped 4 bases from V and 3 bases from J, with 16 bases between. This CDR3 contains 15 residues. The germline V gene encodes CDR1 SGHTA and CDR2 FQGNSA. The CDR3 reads CASSYMWGTDYEQYF. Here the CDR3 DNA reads TGTGCCAGCAGCTACATGTGGGGGACCGACTACGAGCAGTACTTC.

CDR3 amino acids: CASTRPSGRAKETQYF. The CDR3 bases are TGTGCCAGCACCCGACCTAGCGGGAGGGCCAAGGAGACCCAGTACTTC. V gene TRBV28 combines with J gene TRBJ2-5; 12 bases line up with TRBD2. Trimming at V came to 7 bases and at J to 5 bases, leaving 11 bases not matched to a gene. The CDR3 extends over 16 amino acids. The germline CDR1 and CDR2 sequences are MDHEN and SYDVKM.

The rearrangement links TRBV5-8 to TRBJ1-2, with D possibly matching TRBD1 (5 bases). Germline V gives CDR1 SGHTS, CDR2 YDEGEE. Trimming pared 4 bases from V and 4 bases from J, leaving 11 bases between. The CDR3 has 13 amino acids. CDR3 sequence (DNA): TGTGCCAGCAGCCGGACGGGGCCCTATGGCTACACCTTC. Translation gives CASSRTGPYGYTF.

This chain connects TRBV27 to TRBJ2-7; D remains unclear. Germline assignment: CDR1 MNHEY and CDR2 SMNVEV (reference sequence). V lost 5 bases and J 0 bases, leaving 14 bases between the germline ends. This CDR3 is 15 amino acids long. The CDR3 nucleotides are TGTGCCAGCAGTCCACCCGGCGGTAGCTCCTACGAGCAGTACTTC. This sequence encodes CASSPPGGSSYEQYF.

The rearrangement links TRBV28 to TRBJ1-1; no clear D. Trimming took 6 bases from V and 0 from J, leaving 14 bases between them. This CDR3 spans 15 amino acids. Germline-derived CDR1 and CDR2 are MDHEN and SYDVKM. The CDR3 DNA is TGTGCCAGCAGACATAAAGGGCTTATGAACACTGAAGCTTTCTTT. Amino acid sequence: CASRHKGLMNTEAFF.

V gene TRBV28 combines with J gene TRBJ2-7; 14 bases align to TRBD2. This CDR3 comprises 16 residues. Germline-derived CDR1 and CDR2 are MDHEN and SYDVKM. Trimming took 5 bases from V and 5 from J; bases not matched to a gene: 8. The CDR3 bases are TGTGCCAGCAGTCAGAGACTAGCGGGAGGGCCGAACGAGCAGTACTTC. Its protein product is CASSQRLAGGPNEQYF.

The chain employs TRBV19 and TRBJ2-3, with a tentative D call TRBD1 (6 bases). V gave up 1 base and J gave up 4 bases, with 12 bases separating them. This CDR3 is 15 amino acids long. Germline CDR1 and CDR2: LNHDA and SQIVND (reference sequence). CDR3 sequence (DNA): TGTGCCAGTAGTATAGCAGGGGTGAGGGCAGATACGCAGTATTTT. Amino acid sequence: CASSIAGVRADTQYF. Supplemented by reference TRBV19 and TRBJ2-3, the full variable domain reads DGGITQSPKYLFRKEGQNVTLSCEQNLNHDAMYWYRQDPGQGLRLIYYSQIVNDFQKGDIAEGYSVSREKKESFPLTVTSAQKNPTAFYLCASSIAGVRADTQYFGPGTRLTVL.

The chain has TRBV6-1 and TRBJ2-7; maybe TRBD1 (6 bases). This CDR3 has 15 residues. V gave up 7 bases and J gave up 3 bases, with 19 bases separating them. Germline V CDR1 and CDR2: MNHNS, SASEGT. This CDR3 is CASIQGEEGGYEQYF. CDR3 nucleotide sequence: TGTGCCAGCATTCAGGGAGAGGAAGGGGGCTACGAGCAGTACTTC.

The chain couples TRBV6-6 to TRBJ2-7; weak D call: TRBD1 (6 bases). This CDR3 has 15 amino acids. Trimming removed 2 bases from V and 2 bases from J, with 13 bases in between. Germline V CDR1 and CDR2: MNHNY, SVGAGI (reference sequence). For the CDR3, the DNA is TGTGCCAGCAGTTACGGGTTCACAGGGCCCTACGAGCAGTACTTC. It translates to CASSYGFTGPYEQYF.

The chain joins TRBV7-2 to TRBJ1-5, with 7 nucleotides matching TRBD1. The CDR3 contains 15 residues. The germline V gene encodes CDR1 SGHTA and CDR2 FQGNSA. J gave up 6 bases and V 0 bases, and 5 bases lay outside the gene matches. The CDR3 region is CASSLATGAIQPQHF. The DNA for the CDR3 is TGTGCCAGCAGCTTAGCTACAGGGGCGATTCAGCCCCAGCATTTT. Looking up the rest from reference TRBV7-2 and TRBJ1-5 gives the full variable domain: GAGVSQSPSNKVTEKGKDVELRCDPISGHTALYWYRQSLGQGLEFLIYFQGNSAPDKSGLPSDRFSAERTGGSVSTLTIQRTQQEDSAVYLCASSLATGAIQPQHFGDGTRLSIL.